This entry features one T cell receptor beta chain sequence. The antigen is not known. In the PCR, 60 Vbeta and 13 Jbeta primers were used. Profiled with immunoSEQ multiplex PCR; TCRdb holds only in-frame clones, not every one. The sample includes around 100,000 clones, over 70% seen only once; the top ten take roughly 4.2%. Trimming shortened V by 0 bases and J by 3 bases, and 12 bases separated the two germline ends. The CDR3 is made up of 15 amino acids. Germline V lookup: CDR1 LNHNV, CDR2 YYDKDF (reference sequence). These data belong to a study of cytomegalovirus exposure and HLA in healthy donors. Study-level findings and limits: The classifier was said to identify cytomegalovirus status with high specificity and sensitivity. A later analysis associated some 16,000 TCR beta sequences with HLA alleles at a 0.05 false discovery rate.

V is TRBV15 and J is TRBJ2-7; D is unresolved. The receptor was derived from a woman aged 40-49 years in good health and CMV-seropositive. The sequenced material came from PBMCs. Here the CDR3 reads CATSRDHRGNYEQYF. The CDR3 region has the DNA TGTGCCACCAGCAGAGATCATCGAGGAAACTACGAGCAGTACTTC.